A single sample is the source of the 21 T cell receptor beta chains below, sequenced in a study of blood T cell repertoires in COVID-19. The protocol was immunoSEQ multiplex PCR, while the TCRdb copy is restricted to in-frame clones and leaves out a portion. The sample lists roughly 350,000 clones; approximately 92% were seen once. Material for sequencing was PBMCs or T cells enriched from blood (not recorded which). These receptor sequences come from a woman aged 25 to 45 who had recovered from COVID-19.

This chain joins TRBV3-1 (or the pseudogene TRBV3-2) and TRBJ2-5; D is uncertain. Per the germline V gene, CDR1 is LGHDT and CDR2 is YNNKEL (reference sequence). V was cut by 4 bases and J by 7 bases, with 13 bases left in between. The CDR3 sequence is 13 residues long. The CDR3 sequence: CASSPVRSGTQYF. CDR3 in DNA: TGTGCCAGCAGCCCTGTGAGGTCGGGGACCCAGTACTTC.

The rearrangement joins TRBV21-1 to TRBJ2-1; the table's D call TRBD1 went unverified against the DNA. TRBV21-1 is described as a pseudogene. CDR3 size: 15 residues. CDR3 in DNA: TGTGCCAGCAGCGAAACAGAAAGCTCCTACAATGAGCAGTTCTTC. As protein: CASSETESSYNEQFF.

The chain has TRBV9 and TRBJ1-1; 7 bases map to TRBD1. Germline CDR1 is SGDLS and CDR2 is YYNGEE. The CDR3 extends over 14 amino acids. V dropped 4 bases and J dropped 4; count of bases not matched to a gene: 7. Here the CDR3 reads CASSRGQKGTEAFF. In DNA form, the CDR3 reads TGTGCCAGCAGCCGGGGACAGAAGGGCACTGAAGCTTTCTTT.

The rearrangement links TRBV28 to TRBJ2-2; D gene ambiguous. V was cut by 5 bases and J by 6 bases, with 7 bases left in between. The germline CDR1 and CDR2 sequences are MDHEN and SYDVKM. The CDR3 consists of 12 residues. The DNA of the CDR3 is TGTGCCAGCAGTCCCCCTCCCGGGGAGCTGTTTTTT. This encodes CASSPPPGELFF.

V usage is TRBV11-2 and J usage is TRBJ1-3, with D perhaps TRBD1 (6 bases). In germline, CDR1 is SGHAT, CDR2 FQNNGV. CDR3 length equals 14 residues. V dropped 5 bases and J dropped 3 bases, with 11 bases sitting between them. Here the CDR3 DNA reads TGTGCCAGCAGCACAGACAGGTTTGGAAACACCATATATTTT. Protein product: CASSTDRFGNTIYF.

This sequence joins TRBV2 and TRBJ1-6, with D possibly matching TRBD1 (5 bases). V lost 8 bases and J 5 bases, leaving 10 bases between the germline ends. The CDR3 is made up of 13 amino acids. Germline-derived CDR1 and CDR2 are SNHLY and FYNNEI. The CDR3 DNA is TGTGCCAGCTATTCAGGGAATAATTCACCCCTCCACTTT. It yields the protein CASYSGNNSPLHF.

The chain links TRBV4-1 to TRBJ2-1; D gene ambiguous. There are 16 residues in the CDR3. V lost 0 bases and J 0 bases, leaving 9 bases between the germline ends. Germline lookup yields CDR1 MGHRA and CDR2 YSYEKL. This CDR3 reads CASSQDQVGSYNEQFF. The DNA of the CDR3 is TGCGCCAGCAGCCAAGATCAGGTGGGCTCCTACAATGAGCAGTTCTTC.

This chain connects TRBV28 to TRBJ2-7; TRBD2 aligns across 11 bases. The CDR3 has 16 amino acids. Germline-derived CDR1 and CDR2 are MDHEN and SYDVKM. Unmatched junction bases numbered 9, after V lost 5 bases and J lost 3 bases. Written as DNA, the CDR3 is TGTGCCAGCAGTACTGTAGCGGGAGGGTTGGGCTACGAGCAGTACTTC. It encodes CASSTVAGGLGYEQYF.

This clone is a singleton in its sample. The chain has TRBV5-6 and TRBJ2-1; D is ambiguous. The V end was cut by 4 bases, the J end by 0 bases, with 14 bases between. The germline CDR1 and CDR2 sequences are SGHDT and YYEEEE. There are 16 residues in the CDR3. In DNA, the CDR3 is TGTGCCAGCAGCGTGTCGAGGAGAAGCTCCTACAATGAGCAGTTCTTC. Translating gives CASSVSRRSSYNEQFF.

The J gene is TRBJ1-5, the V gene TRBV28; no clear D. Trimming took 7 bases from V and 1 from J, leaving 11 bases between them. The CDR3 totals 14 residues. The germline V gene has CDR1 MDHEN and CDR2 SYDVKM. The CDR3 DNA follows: TGTGCCAGCACTCGGCCGGGGAGCAATCAGCCCCAGCATTTT. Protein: CASTRPGSNQPQHF.

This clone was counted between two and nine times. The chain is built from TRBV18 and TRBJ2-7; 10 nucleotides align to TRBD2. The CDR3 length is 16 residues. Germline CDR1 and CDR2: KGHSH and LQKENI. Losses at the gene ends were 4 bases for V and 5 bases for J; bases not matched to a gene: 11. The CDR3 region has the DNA TGTGCCAGCTCACTATCTATAGCGGGGGGCCGACACGAGCAGTACTTC. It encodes CASSLSIAGGRHEQYF.

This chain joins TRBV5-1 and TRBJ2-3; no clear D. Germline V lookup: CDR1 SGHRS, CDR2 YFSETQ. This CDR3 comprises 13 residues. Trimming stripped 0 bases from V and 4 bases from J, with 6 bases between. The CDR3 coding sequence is TGCGCCAGCAGCTTGGAAGGAGCAGATACGCAGTATTTT. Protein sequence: CASSLEGADTQYF.

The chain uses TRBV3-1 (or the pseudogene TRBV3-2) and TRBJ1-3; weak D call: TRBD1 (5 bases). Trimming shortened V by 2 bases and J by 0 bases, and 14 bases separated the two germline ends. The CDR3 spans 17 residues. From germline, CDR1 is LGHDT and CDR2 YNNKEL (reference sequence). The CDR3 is CASSQYTGSSSGNTIYF. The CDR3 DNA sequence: TGTGCCAGCAGCCAATATACAGGCTCCAGCTCTGGAAACACCATATATTTT.

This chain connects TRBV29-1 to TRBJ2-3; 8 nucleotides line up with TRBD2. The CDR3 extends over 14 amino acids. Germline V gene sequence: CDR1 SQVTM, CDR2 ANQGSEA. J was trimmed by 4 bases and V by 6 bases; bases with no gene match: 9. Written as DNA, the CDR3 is TGCAGCGTAGAGGTACGGGGGGGCTCAGATACGCAGTATTTT. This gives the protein CSVEVRGGSDTQYF.

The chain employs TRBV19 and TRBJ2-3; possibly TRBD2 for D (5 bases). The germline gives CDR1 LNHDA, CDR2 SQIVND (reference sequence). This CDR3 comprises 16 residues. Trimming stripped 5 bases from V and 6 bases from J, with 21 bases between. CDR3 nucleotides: TGTGCCAGTAGTCGATCGCTCACTAGTAATGGCGATACGCAGTATTTT. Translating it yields CASSRSLTSNGDTQYF.

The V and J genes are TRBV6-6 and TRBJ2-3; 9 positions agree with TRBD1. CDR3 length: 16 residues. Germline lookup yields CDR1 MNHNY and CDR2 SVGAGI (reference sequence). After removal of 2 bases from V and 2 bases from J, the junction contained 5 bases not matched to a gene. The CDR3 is CASSYRTGGFTDTQYF. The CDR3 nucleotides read TGTGCCAGCAGTTACCGTACAGGGGGCTTCACAGATACGCAGTATTTT.

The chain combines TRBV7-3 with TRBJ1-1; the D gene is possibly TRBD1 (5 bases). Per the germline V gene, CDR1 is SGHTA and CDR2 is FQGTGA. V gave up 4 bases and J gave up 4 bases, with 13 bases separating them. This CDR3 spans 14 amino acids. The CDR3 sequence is CASSSQGGGTEAFF. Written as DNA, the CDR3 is TGTGCCAGCAGCTCCCAGGGAGGCGGCACTGAAGCTTTCTTT.

CDR3 in amino acids: CAIRPSRDGGEQYF. The CDR3 DNA follows: TGTGCCATCAGGCCATCGCGGGACGGTGGAGAGCAGTACTTC. This chain joins TRBV10-3 and TRBJ2-7; D possibly corresponds to TRBD2 (6 bases). V lost 6 bases to trimming and J lost 7 bases, with 19 bases between them. This CDR3 is 14 amino acids long. Germline CDR1 and CDR2: ENHRY and SYGVKD.

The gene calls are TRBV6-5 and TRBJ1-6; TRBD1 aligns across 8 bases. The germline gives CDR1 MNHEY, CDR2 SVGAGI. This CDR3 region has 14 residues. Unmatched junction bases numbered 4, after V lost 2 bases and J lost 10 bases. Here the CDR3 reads CASSYGQGRSPLHF. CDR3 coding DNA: TGTGCCAGCAGTTACGGACAGGGTCGATCACCCCTCCACTTT.

The CDR3 reads CASSPRGGNTEAFF. CDR3 DNA sequence: TGTGCCAGCAGCCCCCGGGGAGGGAACACTGAAGCTTTCTTT. The rearrangement links TRBV5-5 to TRBJ1-1; unclear D gene. Germline V CDR1 and CDR2: SGHKS, YYEKEE (reference sequence). Trimming cost V 4 bases and J 1 base, with 11 bases left between them. The CDR3 consists of 14 residues.

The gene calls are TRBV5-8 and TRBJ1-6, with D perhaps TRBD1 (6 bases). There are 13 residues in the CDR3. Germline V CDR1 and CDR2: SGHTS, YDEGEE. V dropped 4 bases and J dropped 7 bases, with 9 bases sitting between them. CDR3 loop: CASSLGQNSPLHF. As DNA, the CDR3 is TGTGCCAGCAGCCTAGGACAGAATTCACCCCTCCACTTT. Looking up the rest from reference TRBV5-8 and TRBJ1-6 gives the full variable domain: EAGVTQSPTHLIKTRGQQATLRCSPISGHTSVYWYQQALGLGLQFLLWYDEGEERNRGNFPPRFSGRQFPNYSSELNVNALELEDSALYLCASSLGQNSPLHFGNGTRLTVT.